One sample yielded the 29 T cell receptor beta chains listed below, sequenced in a study of T cell clones after liver transplantation. Assay: immunoSEQ multiplex PCR; the TCRdb copy retains only in-frame clones and omits some. This table has tens of thousands of clones, approximately 84% appearing once. This material consisted of CD4+ T cells from blood, taken before liver transplant. The receptors here all came from a human donor who received a liver transplant.

The V gene is TRBV30, the J gene TRBJ2-7; D not resolved. Per the germline V gene, CDR1 is GTSNPN and CDR2 is SVGIG (reference sequence). Trimming took 3 bases from V and 4 from J, leaving 7 bases between them. The CDR3 consists of 11 residues. The CDR3 DNA reads as TGTGCCTGGAGCGCCAGGTACGAGCAGTACTTC. Residues: CAWSARYEQYF.

This clone was recorded only once. In DNA form, the CDR3 reads TGTGCCAGCAGGAGAGGACAGGGCGAAGAAAAACTGTTTTTT. It is translated as CASRRGQGEEKLFF. The rearrangement links TRBV2 to TRBJ1-4; 8 bases fit TRBD1. Germline assignment: CDR1 SNHLY and CDR2 FYNNEI. V trimming: 6 bases; J trimming: 8 bases; junction bases outside the gene matches: 8. The CDR3 runs to 14 residues.

The rearrangement links TRBV9 to TRBJ2-7; a weak D match, TRBD2 (5 bases). This CDR3 has 14 residues. Germline V gene lookup returns CDR1 SGDLS and CDR2 YYNGEE. Deletions cut 1 base from V and 2 bases from J, with 10 bases between. The CDR3 region has the DNA TGTGCCAGCAGCGTAACGGGGTCCCCCTACGAGCAGTACTTC. This encodes CASSVTGSPYEQYF. Full variable domain (missing parts from reference TRBV9 and TRBJ2-7): DSGVTQTPKHLITATGQRVTLRCSPRSGDLSVYWYQQSLDQGLQFLIQYYNGEERAKGNILERFSAQQFPDLHSELNLSSLELGDSALYFCASSVTGSPYEQYFGPGTRLTVT.

The chain uses TRBV29-1 and TRBJ2-7, with D hard to call. The CDR3 is 11 amino acids. Trimming shortened V by 4 bases and J by 4 bases, and 8 bases separated the two germline ends. CDR1 is SQVTM, CDR2 ANQGSEA, per germline. The CDR3 DNA sequence: TGCAGCGTTGGGAATGGGTACGAGCAGTACTTC. Its translation is CSVGNGYEQYF.

CDR3 region: CASGTSGRYNEQFF. The CDR3 region has the DNA TGTGCCAGCGGTACTAGCGGGAGGTACAATGAGCAGTTCTTC. The chain combines TRBV6-1 with TRBJ2-1; the match to TRBD2 covers 12 bases. V was clipped by 8 bases and J by 4 bases; unmatched bases: 3. The CDR3 covers 14 residues. The germline CDR1 and CDR2 sequences are MNHNS and SASEGT.

The rearrangement uses TRBV7-9 and TRBJ1-2; 10 bases map to TRBD1. With 5 bases clipped from V and 4 bases from J, the junction kept 4 bases outside the gene matches. CDR1 and CDR2 (germline): SEHNR, FQNEAQ (reference sequence). CDR3 length: 14 amino acids. CDR3 bases: TGTGCCAGCAGCGCATGGACAGGGGGCTATGGCTACACCTTC. Its translation: CASSAWTGGYGYTF.

CDR3 amino acids: CASSTTQGGEQFF. DNA for the CDR3: TGCGCCAGCAGTACGACACAGGGGGGTGAGCAGTTCTTC. The chain employs TRBV5-1 and TRBJ2-1; 8 bases map to TRBD1. The CDR3 is 13 residues long. The V and J ends lost 5 bases and 9 bases, in that order; junction bases with no gene match: 7. The germline gives CDR1 SGHRS, CDR2 YFSETQ.

The chain uses TRBV11-2 and TRBJ1-2; no firm D call. V was trimmed by 5 bases and J by 8 bases, leaving 18 bases between them. Germline V gene lookup returns CDR1 SGHAT and CDR2 FQNNGV. The CDR3 runs to 14 residues. CDR3 nucleotides: TGTGCCAGCAGCCTATTAAGGGCAGGTGGCGGCTACACCTTC. It translates to CASSLLRAGGGYTF.

Many counts were recorded for this clone. This chain uses TRBV10-3 with TRBJ1-2, with D perhaps matching TRBD1 (5 bases). The CDR3 sequence is 14 residues long. V lost 3 bases to trimming and J lost 6 bases, with 14 bases between them. Germline lookup yields CDR1 ENHRY and CDR2 SYGVKD. The CDR3 loop reads CAISEPTVGDGYTF. Written as DNA, the CDR3 is TGTGCCATCAGTGAACCGACAGTTGGGGATGGCTACACCTTC.

The genes are TRBV15 and TRBJ2-1; 13 nucleotides align to TRBD2. Germline-derived CDR1 and CDR2 are LNHNV and YYDKDF (reference sequence). Germline trimming cut 0 bases from V and 3 bases from J; bases unmatched to any gene: 11. CDR3 length equals 20 residues. This chain's CDR3 is CATSRDRGLAGLRDYNEQFF. The CDR3 DNA follows: TGTGCCACCAGCAGAGACAGGGGACTAGCGGGACTACGGGACTACAATGAGCAGTTCTTC.

This clone came up once. This chain uses TRBV2 with TRBJ2-1; 8 nucleotides agree with TRBD2. Germline V gene sequence: CDR1 SNHLY, CDR2 FYNNEI. J gave up 2 bases and V 8 bases, and 5 bases lay outside the gene matches. This CDR3 has 14 amino acids. CDR3 in amino acids: CASGPGGTYNEQFF. CDR3 DNA: TGTGCCAGCGGACCGGGGGGGACCTACAATGAGCAGTTCTTC.

This sequence joins TRBV27 and TRBJ2-3; D possibly uses TRBD1 or TRBD2 (6 bases each). Between the trimmed V and J ends, which lost 0 bases and 4 bases, there was a span of 20 bases. This CDR3 comprises 18 residues. Germline lookup yields CDR1 MNHEY and CDR2 SMNVEV (reference sequence). The chain's CDR3 is CASSLSGGKQGRADTQYF. CDR3 nucleotide sequence: TGTGCCAGCAGTTTATCCGGGGGTAAACAGGGTCGCGCAGATACGCAGTATTTT.

The gene calls are TRBV7-2 and TRBJ2-3, with TRBD2 matching 7 bases. This CDR3 has 15 residues. Germline V CDR1 and CDR2: SGHTA, FQGNSA. With V trimmed by 4 bases and J by 2 bases, 6 bases remained unmatched. CDR3 coding DNA: TGTGCCAGCAGCTCACGACTAGCTTTCACAGATACGCAGTATTTT. Translation gives CASSSRLAFTDTQYF.

This chain uses TRBV5-6 with TRBJ1-5; no clear D gene. The CDR3 extends over 14 amino acids. With 0 bases removed from V and 7 bases from J, the gap between germline ends came to 11 bases. Germline V CDR1 and CDR2: SGHDT, YYEEEE. The CDR3 protein is CASSLEGLGQPQHF. The CDR3 DNA is TGTGCCAGCAGCTTGGAAGGGTTAGGGCAGCCCCAGCATTTT.

The gene calls are TRBV5-6 and TRBJ2-1; D gene unclear. The length of the CDR3 is 15 residues. Germline V gene lookup returns CDR1 SGHDT and CDR2 YYEEEE. The V end lost 1 base, the J end lost 7 bases, and 15 bases lay between the germline ends. DNA of the CDR3: TGTGCCAGCAGCTTGTGGGGATCGAATCTTAATGAGCAGTTCTTC. Encoded protein: CASSLWGSNLNEQFF.

The genes are TRBV18 and TRBJ2-6; D is ambiguous. Germline CDR1 is KGHSH and CDR2 is LQKENI. V lost 2 bases to trimming and J lost 0 bases, with 2 bases between them. The CDR3 consists of 14 residues. The CDR3 sequence: CASSPDSGANVLTF. The CDR3 nucleotides are TGTGCCAGCTCACCAGACTCTGGGGCCAACGTCCTGACTTTC.

This clone is medium-sized. The genes are TRBV14 and TRBJ2-7, with TRBD1 matching over 8 bases. The CDR3 is 15 residues long. Germline CDR1 SGHDN, CDR2 FVKESK. J was trimmed by 5 bases and V by 3 bases; bases with no gene match: 9. This CDR3 is CASSHQNRGYDEQYF. The CDR3 region has the DNA TGTGCCAGCAGCCATCAGAACAGGGGGTATGACGAGCAGTACTTC.

This clone appeared a single time. This rearrangement joins TRBV7-2 to TRBJ2-3; 9 bases match TRBD2. The CDR3 loop spans 15 amino acids. The germline gives CDR1 SGHTA, CDR2 FQGNSA. The ends lost 5 bases at V and 4 bases at J; junction bases unmatched: 7. The CDR3 nucleotides are TGTGCCAGCAGCCCCGCAGCGGGAGGATCAGATACGCAGTATTTT. It specifies CASSPAAGGSDTQYF.

The chain couples TRBV2 to TRBJ2-2; 10 bases are a match to TRBD1. The CDR3 totals 12 residues. V lost 10 bases, J lost 7 bases, and 3 bases stayed unmatched. CDR1 is SNHLY, CDR2 FYNNEI, per germline. CDR3 sequence (DNA): TGTGCCACCGGACAGGGGGTCGGGGAGCTGTTTTTT. Translating it yields CATGQGVGELFF.

This clone was observed a single time. CDR3 protein: CASSELGQGSAKTYEQYF. In DNA form, the CDR3 reads TGCGCCAGCAGTGAGTTGGGACAGGGCTCGGCTAAAACCTACGAGCAGTACTTC. The chain is built from TRBV10-1 and TRBJ2-7; TRBD1 matches at 9 bases. Germline CDR1 WNHNN, CDR2 SYGVQD (reference sequence). CDR3 length equals 18 residues. V lost 1 base to trimming and J lost 2 bases; unmatched junction nucleotides: 12.

The chain joins TRBV19 to TRBJ2-1; weak D call: TRBD1 (5 bases). CDR1 is LNHDA, CDR2 SQIVND, per germline (reference sequence). There are 14 residues in the CDR3. Deletions cut 3 bases from V and 10 bases from J, with 16 bases between. The DNA of the CDR3 is TGTGCCAGTAGTATCCCGTCGCGGACATCGGAGCAGTTCTTC. The encoded protein is CASSIPSRTSEQFF.

The chain links TRBV5-1 to TRBJ2-5; perhaps TRBD2 as D (7 bases). V was shortened by 5 bases and J by 5 bases, with 16 bases between the two germline ends. This CDR3 is 14 amino acids long. From germline, CDR1 is SGHRS and CDR2 YFSETQ. CDR3 in amino acids: CASSPWGGPETQYF. The CDR3 coding sequence is TGCGCCAGCAGTCCCTGGGGGGGGCCCGAGACCCAGTACTTC.

Points on this clone: Other nucleotide sequences in the sample specify the same CDR3. V gene TRBV9 combines with J gene TRBJ1-2, with D possibly TRBD1 on 5 matching bases. The V end was cut by 0 bases, the J end by 4 bases, with 10 bases between. The CDR3 totals 14 residues. From germline, CDR1 is SGDLS and CDR2 YYNGEE. This CDR3 reads CASSVVGGSYGYTF. In DNA, the CDR3 is TGTGCCAGCAGCGTAGTCGGGGGAAGCTATGGCTACACCTTC. The full variable domain, in which reference TRBV9 and TRBJ1-2 provide the parts outside the CDR3, is DSGVTQTPKHLITATGQRVTLRCSPRSGDLSVYWYQQSLDQGLQFLIQYYNGEERAKGNILERFSAQQFPDLHSELNLSSLELGDSALYFCASSVVGGSYGYTFGSGTRLTVV.

V is TRBV19 and J is TRBJ2-7; TRBD2 agrees at 9 bases. From germline, CDR1 is LNHDA and CDR2 SQIVND (reference sequence). The CDR3 is 14 amino acids. V dropped 4 bases and J dropped 7; count of bases not matched to a gene: 8. The CDR3 sequence is CASSNGGRAGEQYF. CDR3 in DNA: TGTGCCAGTAGTAATGGCGGGAGGGCCGGGGAGCAGTACTTC.

The gene calls are TRBV7-3 and TRBJ2-1; 7 nucleotides match TRBD2. Looked up from germline, CDR1 is SGHTA and CDR2 is FQGTGA. J was trimmed by 9 bases and V by 4 bases; bases with no gene match: 9. The CDR3 spans 14 residues. The CDR3 region is CASSSQPGTTEQFF. CDR3 sequence (DNA): TGTGCCAGCAGCTCTCAACCCGGGACTACTGAGCAGTTCTTC.

The DNA of the CDR3 is TGCGCCAGCAGCCAAGTGGGGACAGGGGCCGAGACCCAGTACTTC. Translation: CASSQVGTGAETQYF. V usage is TRBV4-1 and J usage is TRBJ2-5, with 10 bases matching TRBD1. This CDR3 is 15 amino acids long. J gave up 5 bases and V 1 base, and 4 bases lay outside the gene matches. From germline, CDR1 is MGHRA and CDR2 YSYEKL.

This chain uses TRBV10-3 with TRBJ1-2; possibly TRBD1 for D (5 bases). Germline V gene lookup returns CDR1 ENHRY and CDR2 SYGVKD. The CDR3 is 15 amino acids. Between the trimmed V and J ends, which lost 2 bases and 2 bases, there was a span of 12 bases. CDR3 DNA sequence: TGTGCCATCAGTGAGACCCGGGACGGGAACTATGGCTACACCTTC. Translated: CAISETRDGNYGYTF.

This chain connects TRBV5-4 to TRBJ2-1, with a possible D match to TRBD1 (5 bases). V dropped 0 bases and J dropped 4 bases, with 11 bases sitting between them. The CDR3 covers 15 residues. The germline CDR1 and CDR2 sequences are SGHNT and YYREEE (reference sequence). CDR3 residues: CASSLVDRAYNEQFF. The CDR3 nucleotides are TGTGCCAGCAGCTTGGTCGACAGAGCGTACAATGAGCAGTTCTTC.

The rearrangement joins TRBV7-3 to TRBJ2-2; TRBD1 matches 8 bases. Germline V gene sequence: CDR1 SGHTA, CDR2 FQGTGA. Losses at the gene ends were 5 bases for V and 7 bases for J; bases not matched to a gene: 9. This CDR3 comprises 15 residues. The CDR3 DNA follows: TGTGCCAGCAGCACCCAGACAGGGGAGGTCGGGGAGCTGTTTTTT. Residues: CASSTQTGEVGELFF.